The 32 T cell receptor beta chains presented below share a single source sample, sequenced in a study of T-cell memory formation after mild COVID-19. TCRdb reprocessed the 5' RACE reads via MiXCR and lists one record per CDR3 protein. The sample has approximately 300,000 distinct CDR3 sequences; less than 20% are singletons. The source material was PBMCs or a T cell subset sorted from them (not recorded which). The receptors shown here come from a man younger than 35 who had mild COVID-19 (a few samples of this study predate the infection). Cell type and time point are not known.

V is TRBV12-3 or TRBV12-4 and J is TRBJ1-5; the D is unclear. V lost 3 bases to trimming and J lost 3 bases, with 12 bases between them. The CDR3 totals 15 residues. Here the CDR3 DNA reads TGTGCCAGCAGTTTCATGGGTCTTAACAATCAGCCCCAGCATTTT. It encodes CASSFMGLNNQPQHF.

This clonotype appeared a few times. This chain connects TRBV7-9 to TRBJ1-6; D uncertain. V dropped 6 bases and J dropped 6 bases, with 15 bases sitting between them. The CDR3 is made up of 15 amino acids. Germline lookup yields CDR1 SEHNR and CDR2 FQNEAQ (reference sequence). The CDR3 region is CASREESSLNSPLHF. CDR3 sequence (DNA): TGTGCCAGCAGGGAAGAAAGTTCCCTTAATTCACCCCTCCACTTT.

This clonotype was observed many times. The chain uses TRBV4-2 and TRBJ1-4; D not certain. The CDR3 is made up of 16 amino acids. Germline CDR1 and CDR2: LGHNA and YNFKEQ. V dropped 0 bases and J dropped 4 bases, with 12 bases sitting between them. The CDR3 reads CASSQDRTPNNEKLFF. The DNA of the CDR3 is TGTGCCAGCAGCCAAGATCGGACTCCTAATAATGAAAAACTGTTTTTT.

In this sample, this clonotype turned up a few times. The rearrangement links TRBV6-2 or TRBV6-3 to TRBJ2-7, with D perhaps being TRBD1 or TRBD2 (6 bases each). The CDR3 is 14 amino acids. The germline gives CDR1 MNHEY, CDR2 SVGEGT. The germline V and J ends were trimmed by 6 bases and 0 bases, with 12 bases remaining between them. The CDR3 DNA is TGTGCCAGCAGCCAAGGGGGGTTCTCCTACGAGCAGTACGTC. It translates to CASSQGGFSYEQYV.

The chain combines TRBV7-3 with TRBJ2-1; TRBD2 agrees at 8 bases. CDR1 and CDR2 (germline): SGHTA, FQGTGA. The CDR3 sequence is 16 residues long. V gave up 2 bases and J gave up 7 bases; unmatched junction bases: 10. The CDR3: CASSLGASGLRNEQFF. As DNA, the CDR3 is TGTGCCAGCAGCTTAGGGGCTAGCGGGCTACGAAATGAGCAGTTCTTC.

A single count supports this clonotype. The J gene is TRBJ1-4, the V gene TRBV7-9; D is unclear. This CDR3 is built from 13 residues. Germline CDR1 is SEHNR and CDR2 is FQNEAQ (reference sequence). V was clipped by 1 base and J by 8 bases, with 8 bases between them. The CDR3 sequence: CASSLGLREKLFF. CDR3 bases: TGTGCCAGCAGCTTAGGACTCCGAGAAAAACTGTTTTTT.

The chain couples TRBV9 to TRBJ2-3; D remains unclear. Per germline, CDR1 SGDLS and CDR2 YYNGEE. The CDR3 consists of 15 residues. Trimming took off 0 bases at V and 0 bases at J, with 8 bases between the two ends. The CDR3: CASSVGYRSTDTQYF. Written as DNA, the CDR3 is TGTGCCAGCAGCGTAGGTTATAGAAGCACAGATACGCAGTATTTT.

The genes are TRBV5-1 and TRBJ2-3; the D gene is possibly TRBD2 (6 bases). The germline CDR1 and CDR2 sequences are SGHRS and YFSETQ. V was cut by 3 bases and J by 2 bases, with 13 bases left in between. The CDR3 has 15 residues. CDR3 in DNA: TGCGCCAGCAGCTCCCGGGACTCCTACACAGATACGCAGTATTTT. The encoded protein is CASSSRDSYTDTQYF.

This clonotype was recorded at least ten times. The V gene is TRBV7-7, the J gene TRBJ2-6, with D unclear. The CDR3 extends over 14 amino acids. Trimming removed 4 bases at V and 0 bases at J, with 4 bases between. The germline gives CDR1 SSHAT, CDR2 FNYEAQ (reference sequence). Here the CDR3 reads CASSSNSGANVLTF. CDR3 DNA: TGTGCCAGCAGCTCCAACTCTGGGGCCAACGTCCTGACTTTC.

V usage is TRBV5-5 and J usage is TRBJ2-7; 7 nucleotides agree with TRBD2. There are 14 residues in the CDR3. The V segment lost 4 bases and the J segment 4 bases; nucleotides outside the gene matches: 8. Per germline, CDR1 SGHKS and CDR2 YYEKEE (reference sequence). The CDR3 sequence: CASSPRGGLYEQYF. Here the CDR3 DNA reads TGTGCCAGCAGCCCCCGGGGAGGGCTGTACGAGCAGTACTTC.

The chain recombines TRBV29-1 with TRBJ2-3; D gene ambiguous. The CDR3 has 12 residues. Germline CDR1 and CDR2: SQVTM and ANQGSEA. V was cut by 4 bases and J by 5 bases, with 10 bases left in between. CDR3 nucleotides: TGCAGCGTTGTAGATGTCGGAGATACGCAGTATTTT. Its protein product is CSVVDVGDTQYF.

The rearrangement links TRBV5-1 to TRBJ2-4, with D unresolved. Germline CDR1 and CDR2: SGHRS and YFSETQ. CDR3 size: 15 residues. The germline V and J ends were trimmed by 3 bases and 4 bases, with 14 bases remaining between them. The CDR3 sequence: CASSSEPLVKNIQYF. DNA for the CDR3: TGCGCCAGCAGCTCGGAACCTTTGGTGAAAAACATTCAGTACTTC.

This chain links TRBV5-4 with TRBJ2-2, with 10 bases that match TRBD1. Germline CDR1 and CDR2: SGHNT and YYREEE (reference sequence). The CDR3 is made up of 18 amino acids. The ends lost 2 bases at V and 0 bases at J; junction bases unmatched: 7. The CDR3 here is CASSFGSGTGANTGELFF. For the CDR3, the DNA is TGTGCCAGCAGCTTCGGATCCGGGACAGGGGCGAACACCGGGGAGCTGTTTTTT.

The J gene is TRBJ2-6, the V gene TRBV6-5; 10 bases fit TRBD1. The CDR3 length is 16 residues. The J segment lost 0 bases and the V segment lost 6 bases, leaving 2 bases of the junction unmatched. Germline V gene sequence: CDR1 MNHEY, CDR2 SVGAGI. The chain's CDR3 is CASSGTGVSGANVLTF. CDR3 sequence (DNA): TGTGCCAGCAGCGGGACAGGGGTCTCTGGGGCCAACGTCCTGACTTTC.

V gene TRBV5-4 combines with J gene TRBJ2-1; 7 bases map to TRBD1. Per germline, CDR1 SGHNT and CDR2 YYREEE (reference sequence). The CDR3 covers 12 residues. V lost 6 bases and J lost 8; bases outside the gene matches: 5. The CDR3 loop reads CASTDRVHEQFF. The CDR3 DNA is TGTGCCAGCACTGACAGGGTACATGAGCAGTTCTTC.

The chain has TRBV5-1 and TRBJ2-7, with D possibly TRBD1 on 5 matching bases. Trimming removed 0 bases from V and 5 bases from J, with 15 bases in between. CDR3 length: 15 amino acids. CDR1 is SGHRS, CDR2 YFSETQ, per germline. CDR3 in DNA: TGCGCCAGCAGCTTGGAGGGCAGGGTTAAGAACGAGCAGTACTTC. Translating it yields CASSLEGRVKNEQYF. Full variable domain (outside the CDR3, taken from reference TRBV5-1 and TRBJ2-7): KAGVTQTPRYLIKTRGQQVTLSCSPISGHRSVSWYQQTPGQGLQFLFEYFSETQRNKGNFPGRFSGRQFSNSRSEMNVSTLELGDSALYLCASSLEGRVKNEQYFGPGTRLTVT.

This clonotype has only a few counts. This chain uses TRBV6-2 or TRBV6-3 with TRBJ2-7; TRBD2 matches 10 bases. With 6 bases clipped from V and 2 bases from J, the junction kept 7 bases outside the gene matches. The CDR3 extends over 15 amino acids. CDR1 and CDR2 from the germline V gene are MNHEY and SVGEGT. CDR3 in DNA: TGTGCCAGCAGGAAAGTAGCGGGGGGAGCCTACGAGCAGTACGTC. It encodes CASRKVAGGAYEQYV.

This clonotype has just a few counts. The chain combines TRBV7-2 with TRBJ2-5; no clear D. Germline values: CDR1 SGHTA, CDR2 FQGNSA. This CDR3 spans 12 amino acids. V lost 5 bases to trimming and J lost 6 bases, with 10 bases between them. The CDR3 region is CASSRVVKTQYF. Written as DNA, the CDR3 is TGTGCCAGCAGCCGAGTGGTCAAGACCCAGTACTTC.

Only a few counts were recorded for this clonotype. V is TRBV6-5 and J is TRBJ2-2; no clear D. The CDR3 runs 14 residues. The germline V gene has CDR1 MNHEY and CDR2 SVGAGI. The V end was cut by 4 bases, the J end by 4 bases, with 10 bases between. The CDR3 protein is CASSWQQGTGELFF. Written as DNA, the CDR3 is TGTGCCAGCAGTTGGCAGCAAGGCACCGGGGAGCTGTTTTTT.

This chain links TRBV28 with TRBJ2-1, with 12 positions matching TRBD2. There are 14 residues in the CDR3. Germline CDR1 is MDHEN and CDR2 is SYDVKM. After removal of 9 bases from V and 7 bases from J, the junction contained 7 bases not matched to a gene. The CDR3 protein is CASFRTSGDNEQFF. The CDR3 DNA sequence: TGTGCCAGTTTCAGGACTAGCGGGGATAATGAGCAGTTCTTC.

This clonotype was observed a handful of times. Written as DNA, the CDR3 is TGTGCCAGCAGCATGACAGGGGGGGGTAGCACAGATACGCAGTATTTT. This codes for CASSMTGGGSTDTQYF. J is TRBJ2-3 and V is TRBV7-2; 9 nucleotides agree with TRBD1. V shed 5 bases, J shed 0 bases, and the junction held 6 bases outside the gene matches. Germline V gene lookup returns CDR1 SGHTA and CDR2 FQGNSA. This CDR3 region has 16 residues.

This clonotype was counted only a few times. The chain uses TRBV24-1 and TRBJ2-3; maybe TRBD2 (6 bases). This CDR3 contains 14 residues. Per germline, CDR1 KGHDR and CDR2 SFDVKD. V was shortened by 1 base and J by 3 bases, with 7 bases between the two germline ends. This CDR3 reads CATSDFGGTDTQYF. The DNA for the CDR3 is TGTGCCACCAGTGATTTTGGGGGGACAGATACGCAGTATTTT.

There are a few counts of this clonotype. The V gene is TRBV7-7, the J gene TRBJ2-5, with D perhaps being TRBD1 or TRBD2 (5 bases each). Germline CDR1 SSHAT, CDR2 FNYEAQ (reference sequence). Trimming stripped 0 bases from V and 2 bases from J, with 10 bases between. The CDR3 runs 15 residues. The CDR3 DNA reads as TGTGCCAGCAGCTTAGCCCCGGGGCTACAAGAGACCCAGTACTTC. Translated: CASSLAPGLQETQYF.

The V call is TRBV7-9, the J call TRBJ2-2; D may be TRBD1 (6 bases). The germline gives CDR1 SEHNR, CDR2 FQNEAQ (reference sequence). The CDR3 is 14 residues long. The V end lost 3 bases, the J end lost 5 bases, and 10 bases lay between the germline ends. CDR3 region: CASSFWGLTGELFF. The CDR3 DNA reads as TGTGCCAGCAGCTTCTGGGGGCTAACCGGGGAGCTGTTTTTT. Together with reference TRBV7-9 and TRBJ2-2, the CDR3 gives the full variable domain: DTGVSQNPRHKITKRGQNVTFRCDPISEHNRLYWYRQTLGQGPEFLTYFQNEAQLEKSRLLSDRFSAERPKGSFSTLEIQRTEQGDSAMYLCASSFWGLTGELFFGEGSRLTVL.

For the CDR3, the DNA is TGTGCCAGCAGCAATGAGACAGTCCAAGAGACCCAGTACTTC. It specifies CASSNETVQETQYF. The chain uses TRBV21-1 and TRBJ2-5; TRBD1, the table's D call, lacks a check against the DNA. TRBV21-1 is a pseudogene. The CDR3 covers 14 residues.

A few counts support this clonotype. This chain links TRBV11-2 with TRBJ1-2; a weak D match, TRBD1 (6 bases). The CDR3 is 16 residues long. CDR1 and CDR2 (germline): SGHAT, FQNNGV. Trimming cost V 5 bases and J 7 bases, with 23 bases left between them. The CDR3 protein is CASSPGTLYTSGGYTF. The CDR3 nucleotides are TGTGCCAGCAGCCCCGGGACACTGTACACTTCTGGTGGCTACACCTTC.

V is TRBV7-2 and J is TRBJ2-7; TRBD1 matches at 7 bases. The germline CDR1 and CDR2 sequences are SGHTA and FQGNSA. J was trimmed by 3 bases and V by 5 bases; bases with no gene match: 10. The CDR3 extends over 15 amino acids. The CDR3 sequence: CASSPRPGQVYEQYF. CDR3 nucleotide sequence: TGTGCCAGCAGCCCCCGGCCCGGACAGGTCTACGAGCAGTACTTC.

This clonotype showed up just a few times. V usage is TRBV4-1 and J usage is TRBJ1-1; D is unresolved. The CDR3 totals 14 residues. Germline values: CDR1 MGHRA, CDR2 YSYEKL. The V gene lost 1 base and the J gene lost 1 base, with 7 bases spanning the gap. In nucleotides, the CDR3 is TGCGCCAGCAGCCAAGTACAGAGGAACACTGAAGCTTTCTTT. Residues: CASSQVQRNTEAFF.

The chain combines TRBV5-1 with TRBJ2-5; unclear D gene. CDR1 is SGHRS, CDR2 YFSETQ, per germline. The CDR3 is 14 amino acids. Trimming took off 2 bases at V and 4 bases at J, with 12 bases between the two ends. This CDR3 reads CASSFVGGVETQYF. As DNA, the CDR3 is TGCGCCAGCAGCTTTGTCGGTGGCGTAGAGACCCAGTACTTC.

This clonotype was detected many times. The J gene is TRBJ2-5, the V gene TRBV7-3; D is tentatively TRBD1 or TRBD2 (10 bases each). The CDR3 length is 19 residues. CDR1 and CDR2 (germline): SGHTA, FQGTGA. Trimming cost V 5 bases and J 1 base, with 26 bases left between them. In DNA, the CDR3 is TGTGCCAGCAGCGTGGACAGGGGGAAACTAGCGGGGATCCAAGAGACCCAGTACTTC. Translating it yields CASSVDRGKLAGIQETQYF.

This clonotype was recorded a few times. The chain uses TRBV5-6 and TRBJ1-3; weak D call: TRBD1 (5 bases). Germline V CDR1 and CDR2: SGHDT, YYEEEE. V shed 0 bases and J shed 9 bases, with 13 bases lying between them. This CDR3 is built from 14 residues. CDR3: CASSLDRDYGTIYF. Here the CDR3 DNA reads TGTGCCAGCAGCTTGGATAGGGACTACGGCACCATATATTTT.

This clonotype has at least ten counts. V and J are TRBV5-1 and TRBJ2-1; 10 bases match TRBD2. The CDR3 consists of 16 residues. After removal of 4 bases from V and 5 bases from J, the junction contained 9 bases not matched to a gene. Germline lookup yields CDR1 SGHRS and CDR2 YFSETQ. CDR3 in DNA: TGCGCCAGCAGCGGGCCCGGGACTAGCGCAGACAATGAGCAGTTCTTC. The encoded protein is CASSGPGTSADNEQFF.